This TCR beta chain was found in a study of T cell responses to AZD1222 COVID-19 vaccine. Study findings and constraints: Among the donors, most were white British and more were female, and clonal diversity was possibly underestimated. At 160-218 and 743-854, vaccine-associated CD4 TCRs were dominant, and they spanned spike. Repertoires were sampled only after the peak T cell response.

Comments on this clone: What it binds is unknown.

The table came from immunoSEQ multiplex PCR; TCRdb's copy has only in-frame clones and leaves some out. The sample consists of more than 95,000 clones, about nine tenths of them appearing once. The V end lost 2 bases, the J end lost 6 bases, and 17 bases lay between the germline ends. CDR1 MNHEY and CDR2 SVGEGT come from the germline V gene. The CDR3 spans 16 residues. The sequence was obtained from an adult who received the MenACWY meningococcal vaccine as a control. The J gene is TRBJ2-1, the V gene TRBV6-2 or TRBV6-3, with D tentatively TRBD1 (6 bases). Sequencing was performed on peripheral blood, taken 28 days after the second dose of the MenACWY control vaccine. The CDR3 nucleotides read TGTGCCAGCAGTTACGTGGGGGCCTTTCGAAGCAATGAGCAGTTCTTC. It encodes CASSYVGAFRSNEQFF.